These T cell receptor beta chains were read from a single sample in a study of glioma-infiltrating T cells. From the multiplex PCR reads, TCRdb called clonotypes with MiXCR, one entry per CDR3 protein. Here the sample spans 110,000 or so distinct CDR3 sequences, around 25% being singletons. Source material: glioma tissue, nonneoplastic brain tissue, or PBMCs (not recorded which). The receptors here all came from a human donor with low-grade glioma or glioblastoma, undergoing nonglioma brain surgery, or in good health (not recorded which). Each CDR3 is given with its conserved first and last residue. The order of the fields is CDR3 protein, J gene, V gene, D gene. D genes are given only for firm matches.

CASSGDIVEAFF | TRBJ1-1 | TRBV12-3/TRBV12-4 | -
CSDSHPRGFLNQPQHF | TRBJ1-5 | TRBV20-1 | -
CASSQRTGQETQYF | TRBJ2-5 | TRBV3-1 | TRBD1
CASSSATYEQYF | TRBJ2-7 | TRBV6-1 | -
CASRHGNTEVFF | TRBJ1-1 | TRBV6-5 | -
CASSLDPGQGMKTQYF | TRBJ2-5 | TRBV7-7 | TRBD1
CASSLAPLGQFF | TRBJ2-1 | TRBV12-3/TRBV12-4 | -
CASNTPGRHTEAFF | TRBJ1-1 | TRBV11-2 | -
CASSLVGTGDSGELFF | TRBJ2-2 | TRBV7-2 | TRBD1
CSVRETNTGELFF | TRBJ2-2 | TRBV29-1 | -
CASSQVRAGARGADTQYF | TRBJ2-3 | TRBV4-3 | -
CASSLSPLTGPGNTIYF | TRBJ1-3 | TRBV28 | -
CASSYGMASGPTDTQYF | TRBJ2-3 | TRBV6-5 | TRBD2
CASGRDRDTGELFF | TRBJ2-2 | TRBV12-3/TRBV12-4 | TRBD1
CASSDPGGIDQPQHF | TRBJ1-5 | TRBV6-4 | TRBD1